What follows are 27 T cell receptor beta chains derived from one specimen sequenced in a study of human T cells and chemical hapten exposure. TCRdb reanalysed the RACE reads using MiXCR and keeps one entry per CDR3 protein. The table lists roughly 71,000 distinct CDR3 sequences, roughly 6.1% of them singletons. Time point defined: healthy volunteer bleed at 6 weeks. Total RNA extraction was carried out from unfractionated whole blood. The source material was whole blood. The receptors stem from a female donor in good health. Some clones in this sample may be carry-over from other donors' samples.

This sequence joins TRBV10-3 and TRBJ2-7; D ambiguous. The CDR3 loop spans 17 amino acids. The ends were cut back, 0 bases at V and 0 bases at J, with 15 bases in the middle. Germline-derived CDR1 and CDR2 are ENHRY and SYGVKD. The CDR3 region is CAISESTRQLYSYEQYF. As DNA, the CDR3 is TGTGCCATCAGTGAGTCGACTCGGCAGTTGTACTCCTACGAGCAGTACTTC.

Here the CDR3 reads CASSTTGKGSYNEQFF. For the CDR3, the DNA is TGTGCCAGCAGTACCACAGGAAAAGGATCCTACAATGAGCAGTTCTTC. The chain is built from TRBV28 and TRBJ2-1; TRBD1 might be the D (5 bases). Germline lookup yields CDR1 MDHEN and CDR2 SYDVKM. The V end was cut by 5 bases, the J end by 1 base, with 15 bases between. The CDR3 has 16 residues.

This clonotype was found a few times. The J gene is TRBJ1-1, the V gene TRBV28, with D uncertain. Per the germline V gene, CDR1 is MDHEN and CDR2 is SYDVKM. Trimming stripped 1 base from V and 5 bases from J, with 20 bases between. This CDR3 is 17 amino acids long. CDR3 protein: CASSLSRYEAGKTEAFF. As DNA, the CDR3 is TGTGCCAGCAGTTTATCCAGGTACGAGGCGGGCAAAACTGAAGCTTTCTTT.

The chain employs TRBV19 and TRBJ1-5, with D possibly TRBD1 on 5 matching bases. The CDR3 contains 14 residues. V was pared by 7 bases and J by 2 bases, with 12 bases between. CDR1 and CDR2 (germline): LNHDA, SQIVND (reference sequence). DNA for the CDR3: TGTGCCAGTATCTGGGGGGGACGCAATCAGCCCCAGCATTTT. Its translation is CASIWGGRNQPQHF.

This clonotype was found many times. The junction and the germline gene differ at one end; a read error may be behind it. This sequence joins TRBV7-7 and TRBJ2-3, with 11 nucleotides matching TRBD2. Germline loops: CDR1 SSHAT, CDR2 FNYEAQ (reference sequence). The CDR3 spans 18 residues. CDR3 sequence: CASSLASRLAGSTDTQYF. The CDR3 nucleotides are TGTGCTAGCAGCTTGGCCAGCCGACTAGCGGGAAGTACAGATACGCAGTATTTT. Combining the CDR3 with reference TRBV7-7 and TRBJ2-3 gives the whole variable domain GAGVSQSPRYKVTKRGQDVTLRCDPISSHATLYWYQQALGQGPEFLTYFNYEAQPDKSGLPSDRFSAERPEGSISTLTIQRTEQRDSAMYRCASSLASRLAGSTDTQYFGPGTRLTVL.

The V call is TRBV6-1, the J call TRBJ1-1; 8 bases are shared with TRBD1. J lost 4 bases, V lost 8 bases, and 6 bases had no gene match. The CDR3 runs to 13 residues. Per the germline V gene, CDR1 is MNHNS and CDR2 is SASEGT. CDR3 sequence: CASLGQGFTEAFF. The CDR3 DNA follows: TGTGCCAGCCTTGGACAGGGATTCACTGAAGCTTTCTTT.

Only a few counts were recorded for this clonotype. This chain links TRBV5-1 with TRBJ2-3, with D possibly TRBD1 on 6 matching bases. The germline CDR1 and CDR2 sequences are SGHRS and YFSETQ. Trimming removed 1 base at V and 3 bases at J, with 15 bases between. The CDR3 length is 16 residues. The CDR3 DNA is TGCGCCAGCAGCTTGTATGTAGGGGGTCGGACAGATACGCAGTATTTT. This gives the protein CASSLYVGGRTDTQYF. The entire variable domain, with the rest obtained from reference TRBV5-1 and TRBJ2-3, is as follows: KAGVTQTPRYLIKTRGQQVTLSCSPISGHRSVSWYQQTPGQGLQFLFEYFSETQRNKGNFPGRFSGRQFSNSRSEMNVSTLELGDSALYLCASSLYVGGRTDTQYFGPGTRLTVL.

The V call is TRBV12-5, the J call TRBJ1-2; no firm D call. V was pared by 0 bases and J by 5 bases, with 7 bases between. This CDR3 is 13 amino acids long. Germline V gives CDR1 LGHNT, CDR2 FRNRAP. CDR3 nucleotide sequence: TGTGCTAGTGGTTTGGTACAGCCTTATGGCTACACCTTC. Translated: CASGLVQPYGYTF.

This clonotype was observed at least ten times. This sequence joins TRBV10-1 and TRBJ2-7, with 7 bases that match TRBD1. V trimming: 8 bases; J trimming: 6 bases; junction bases outside the gene matches: 7. Germline V lookup: CDR1 WNHNN, CDR2 SYGVQD (reference sequence). The CDR3 is made up of 12 amino acids. The CDR3: CASGRQGAEQYF. Written as DNA, the CDR3 is TGCGCCAGCGGAAGACAGGGCGCCGAGCAGTACTTC.

This clonotype was observed at least ten times. The rearrangement links TRBV28 to TRBJ1-5, with D possibly being TRBD1 (5 bases). The V gene lost 3 bases and the J gene lost 3 bases, with 18 bases spanning the gap. This CDR3 contains 17 residues. Germline V gene sequence: CDR1 MDHEN, CDR2 SYDVKM. CDR3 bases: TGTGCCAGCAGTTTCGAGAATCCAGGGATTCACAATCAGCCCCAGCATTTT. Translation gives CASSFENPGIHNQPQHF.

This clonotype was detected many times. The chain combines TRBV5-1 with TRBJ1-4, with D perhaps TRBD1 (5 bases). The V gene lost 4 bases and the J gene lost 7 bases, with 14 bases spanning the gap. This CDR3 has 14 residues. Germline V CDR1 and CDR2: SGHRS, YFSETQ. In nucleotides, the CDR3 is TGCGCCAGCAGCCCGGGGGAGGGACCTGAAAAACTGTTTTTT. It encodes CASSPGEGPEKLFF.

This clonotype was seen many times. This sequence joins TRBV29-1 and TRBJ1-2; D is possibly TRBD1 (6 bases). Germline CDR1 is SQVTM and CDR2 is ANQGSEA. The germline V and J ends were trimmed by 5 bases and 6 bases, with 22 bases remaining between them. CDR3 length equals 15 residues. Here the CDR3 DNA reads TGCAGCGTTAGGCCCACGATCGGGGGCCCAGATGGCTACACCTTC. Residues: CSVRPTIGGPDGYTF.

This clonotype was seen many times. This chain links TRBV6-5 with TRBJ2-5, with 7 bases fitting TRBD1. Trimming at V came to 2 bases and at J to 1 base, leaving 4 bases not matched to a gene. There are 15 residues in the CDR3. Germline lookup yields CDR1 MNHEY and CDR2 SVGAGI. The CDR3 nucleotides read TGTGCCAGCAGTTACCTCGGGACAGCCCAAGAGACCCAGTACTTC. This gives the protein CASSYLGTAQETQYF.

This clonotype was recorded only once. This may come from a read error, since a much larger clone is one base off. This sequence joins TRBV12-3 or TRBV12-4 and TRBJ1-5; a weak D match, TRBD1 (5 bases). This CDR3 spans 12 amino acids. Written as DNA, the CDR3 is TGTGCCAGCAGGCAGGGCAAGCAGCCCCAGCATTTT. It codes for CASRQGKQPQHF.

The rearrangement links TRBV5-4 to TRBJ2-2; a possible D gene is TRBD1 (6 bases). Trimming left V 3 bases short and J 0 bases short, with 12 bases between. Looked up from germline, CDR1 is SGHNT and CDR2 is YYREEE (reference sequence). The CDR3 sequence is 16 residues long. The chain's CDR3 is CASSWAGTSNTGELFF. CDR3 DNA: TGTGCCAGCAGCTGGGCCGGGACATCGAACACCGGGGAGCTGTTTTTT.

This clonotype was seen repeatedly, ten times or more. The CDR3 is CASSLNGEQYF. CDR3 DNA sequence: TGCGCCAGCAGCTTAAACGGGGAGCAGTACTTC. The chain employs TRBV5-1 and TRBJ2-7; D remains unclear. V gave up 2 bases and J gave up 7 bases, with 7 bases separating them. This CDR3 is built from 11 residues. Germline V lookup: CDR1 SGHRS, CDR2 YFSETQ. Looking up the rest from reference TRBV5-1 and TRBJ2-7 gives the full variable domain: KAGVTQTPRYLIKTRGQQVTLSCSPISGHRSVSWYQQTPGQGLQFLFEYFSETQRNKGNFPGRFSGRQFSNSRSEMNVSTLELGDSALYLCASSLNGEQYFGPGTRLTVT.

This clonotype was counted many times. The V gene is TRBV12-3 or TRBV12-4, the J gene TRBJ2-1, with no clear D. CDR3 size: 12 residues. Trimming removed 3 bases from V and 5 bases from J, with 5 bases in between. The CDR3 is CASSFPDNEQFF. The CDR3 region has the DNA TGTGCCAGCAGTTTCCCAGACAATGAGCAGTTCTTC.

This clonotype was detected a few times. The genes are TRBV2 and TRBJ2-1; D may be TRBD1 (5 bases). Trimming removed 1 base from V and 0 bases from J, with 7 bases in between. Germline values: CDR1 SNHLY, CDR2 FYNNEI. CDR3 size: 15 residues. CDR3 amino acids: CASSEGTISYNEQFF. CDR3 coding DNA: TGTGCCAGCAGTGAAGGGACAATCTCCTACAATGAGCAGTTCTTC.

This clonotype showed up just a few times. The J gene is TRBJ2-7, the V gene TRBV25-1; TRBD1 might be the D (6 bases). Germline CDR1 MGHDK, CDR2 SYGVNS. V lost 4 bases to trimming and J lost 6 bases, with 10 bases between them. The CDR3 totals 12 residues. The CDR3 DNA reads TGTGCCAGCAGTGGGGACACCGGCGAGCAGTACTTC. This codes for CASSGDTGEQYF.

This clonotype was counted a few times. The chain employs TRBV24-1 and TRBJ2-2, with TRBD1 identical over 11 bases. The CDR3 runs to 17 residues. Germline lookup yields CDR1 KGHDR and CDR2 SFDVKD. Losses at the gene ends were 0 bases for V and 4 bases for J; bases not matched to a gene: 3. As DNA, the CDR3 is TGTGCCACCAGTGATTTGCGGACAGGGGGCTTCACCGGGGAGCTGTTTTTT. Amino acids: CATSDLRTGGFTGELFF.

This chain joins TRBV6-2 or TRBV6-3 and TRBJ2-7; D uncertain. In germline, CDR1 is MNHEY, CDR2 SVGEGT. With 7 bases removed from V and 1 base from J, the gap between germline ends came to 20 bases. The CDR3 extends over 16 amino acids. CDR3 amino acids: CASTKDPTLWSYEQYF. CDR3 nucleotide sequence: TGTGCCAGCACTAAGGACCCTACTCTTTGGTCCTACGAGCAGTACTTC.

Ten or more counts support this clonotype. The genes are TRBV27 and TRBJ2-6; D unresolved. V lost 3 bases and J 2 bases, leaving 5 bases between the germline ends. CDR1 MNHEY and CDR2 SMNVEV come from the germline V gene (reference sequence). The CDR3 runs to 14 residues. CDR3 amino acids: CASSFEPGANVLTF. The CDR3 DNA reads TGTGCCAGCAGTTTCGAGCCTGGGGCCAACGTCCTGACTTTC.

The table lists this clonotype with many counts. V usage is TRBV5-1 and J usage is TRBJ2-7, with TRBD1 as a possible D gene (6 bases). CDR3 length: 14 amino acids. From germline, CDR1 is SGHRS and CDR2 YFSETQ. V shed 4 bases and J shed 0 bases, with 11 bases lying between them. For the CDR3, the DNA is TGCGCCAGCAGCCTCGGACAGTACTCCTACGAGCAGTACTTC. Amino acid sequence: CASSLGQYSYEQYF.

The sample holds many counts of this clonotype. The genes are TRBV28 and TRBJ2-1, with 9 nucleotides matching TRBD2. Germline trimming cut 6 bases from V and 4 bases from J; bases unmatched to any gene: 10. The CDR3 runs 16 residues. Per germline, CDR1 MDHEN and CDR2 SYDVKM. The CDR3 coding sequence is TGTGCCAGCAGCTCCCGACTAGCGGAGCGATACAATGAGCAGTTCTTC. Its protein product is CASSSRLAERYNEQFF.

A remark on this clonotype: This could be a read error, since a much larger clone is one nucleotide away. The chain combines TRBV20-1 with TRBJ2-3; tentatively, D is TRBD2 (5 bases). Germline V lookup: CDR1 DFQATT, CDR2 SNEGSKA (reference sequence). V was clipped by 6 bases and J by 0 bases, with 10 bases between them. CDR3 length: 13 amino acids. CDR3: CSAIEGSTDTQYF. CDR3 DNA: TGCAGTGCAATAGAGGGTAGCACAGATACGCAGTATTTT.

This clonotype showed up just a few times. The V call is TRBV7-9, the J call TRBJ2-7; D call uncertain. V was trimmed by 1 base and J by 4 bases, leaving 8 bases between them. Germline V gives CDR1 SEHNR, CDR2 FQNEAQ (reference sequence). The length of the CDR3 is 13 residues. As DNA, the CDR3 is TGTGCCAGCAGCTTAGAACAGCCATACGAGCAGTACTTC. It is translated as CASSLEQPYEQYF.

The V and J genes are TRBV20-1 and TRBJ1-1; 8 positions agree with TRBD1. Germline trimming cut 7 bases from V and 1 base from J; bases unmatched to any gene: 5. The CDR3 extends over 13 amino acids. Germline values: CDR1 DFQATT, CDR2 SNEGSKA (reference sequence). This CDR3 reads CSVKTGANTEAFF. The CDR3 nucleotides are TGCAGTGTCAAGACAGGGGCGAACACTGAAGCTTTCTTT.